This T cell receptor beta chain was recovered during a study of blood T cell repertoires in COVID-19. Across the whole study: The samples span acute and convalescent COVID-19 from the United States, Italy and Spain. PBMCs, B-cell-depleted T cells, or T cells were the source of the cDNA or gDNA that made up the material.

With V trimmed by 3 bases and J by 4 bases, 21 bases remained unmatched. Germline CDR1 LGHDT, CDR2 YNNKEL (reference sequence). CDR3 length: 20 amino acids. Original analysis: Scientists estimated how many nucleated cells there were by amplifying reference gene primers. Assay used: immunoSEQ multiplex PCR; TCRdb lists only in-frame clones, some missing. That table gives V, J and clone size, and the DNA gave D and trimming. The sample contains about 200,000 clones, roughly 85% of which appear only once. The sequenced sample was peripheral blood. The V call is TRBV3-1 (or the pseudogene TRBV3-2), the J call TRBJ2-1; 7 positions match TRBD2. The origin of this receptor is a woman of 80 years or more with acute or convalescent COVID-19. Written as DNA, the CDR3 is TGTGCCAGCAGCCACCACCCGCTCGGGGGGTTGAGGGCGGGATACAATGAGCAGTTCTTC. It translates to CASSHHPLGGLRAGYNEQFF.